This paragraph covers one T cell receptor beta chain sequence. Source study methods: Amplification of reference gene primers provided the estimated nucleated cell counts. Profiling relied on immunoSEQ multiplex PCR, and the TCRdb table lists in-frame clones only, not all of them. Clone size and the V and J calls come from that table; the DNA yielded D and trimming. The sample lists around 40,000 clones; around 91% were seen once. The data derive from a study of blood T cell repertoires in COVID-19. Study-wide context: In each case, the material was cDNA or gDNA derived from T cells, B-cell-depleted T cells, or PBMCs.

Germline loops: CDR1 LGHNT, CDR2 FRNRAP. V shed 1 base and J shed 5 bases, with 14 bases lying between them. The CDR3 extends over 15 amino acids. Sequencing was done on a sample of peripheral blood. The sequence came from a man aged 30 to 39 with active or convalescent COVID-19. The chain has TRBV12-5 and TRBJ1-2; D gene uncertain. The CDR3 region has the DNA TGTGCTAGTGGTTTGGACATTCGGGCGGGGTATGGCTACACCTTC. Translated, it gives CASGLDIRAGYGYTF.